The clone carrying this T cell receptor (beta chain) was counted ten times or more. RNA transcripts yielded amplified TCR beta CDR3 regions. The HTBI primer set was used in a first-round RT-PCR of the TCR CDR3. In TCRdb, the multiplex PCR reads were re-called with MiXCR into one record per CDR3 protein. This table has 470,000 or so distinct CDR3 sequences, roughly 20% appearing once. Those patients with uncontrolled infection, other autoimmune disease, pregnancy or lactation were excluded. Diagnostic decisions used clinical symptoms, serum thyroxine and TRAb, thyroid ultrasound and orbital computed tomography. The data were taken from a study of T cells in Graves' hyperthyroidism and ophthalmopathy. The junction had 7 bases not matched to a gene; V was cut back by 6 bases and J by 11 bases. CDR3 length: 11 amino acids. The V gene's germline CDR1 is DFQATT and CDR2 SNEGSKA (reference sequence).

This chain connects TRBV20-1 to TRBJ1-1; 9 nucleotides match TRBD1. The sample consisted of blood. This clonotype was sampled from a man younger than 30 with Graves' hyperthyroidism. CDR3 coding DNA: TGCAGTGCCTCGGACAGGGGTGTTGCTTTCTTT. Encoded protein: CSASDRGVAFF.